This T cell receptor beta chain was sequenced in a study of control samples from healthy donors and cancer patients. Profiled with immunoSEQ multiplex PCR; TCRdb holds only in-frame clones, not every one. The repertoire consists of fewer than 85,000 clones, with about 88% occurring once and the leading ten covering under 7.5%. The length of the CDR3 is 12 residues. Trimming pared 2 bases from V and 5 bases from J, leaving 6 bases between. What was sequenced was blood. V usage is TRBV12-3 or TRBV12-4 and J usage is TRBJ1-1; D unclear. The clonotype comes from a man aged 50 to 60 in good health. DNA for the CDR3: TGTGCCAGCAGTTTACTCGGGACTGAAGCTTTCTTT. This encodes CASSLLGTEAFF.